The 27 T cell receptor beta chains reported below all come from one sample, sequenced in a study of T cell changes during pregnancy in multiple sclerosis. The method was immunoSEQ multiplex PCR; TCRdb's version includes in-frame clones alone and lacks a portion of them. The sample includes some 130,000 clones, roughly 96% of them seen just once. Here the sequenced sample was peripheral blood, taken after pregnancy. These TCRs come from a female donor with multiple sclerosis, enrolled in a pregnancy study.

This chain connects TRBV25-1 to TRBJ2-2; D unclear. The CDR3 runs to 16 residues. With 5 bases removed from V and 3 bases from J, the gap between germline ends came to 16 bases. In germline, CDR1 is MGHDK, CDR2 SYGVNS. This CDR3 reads CASSSWAGGDTGELFF. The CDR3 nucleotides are TGTGCCAGCAGTTCCTGGGCAGGTGGTGACACCGGGGAGCTGTTTTTT.

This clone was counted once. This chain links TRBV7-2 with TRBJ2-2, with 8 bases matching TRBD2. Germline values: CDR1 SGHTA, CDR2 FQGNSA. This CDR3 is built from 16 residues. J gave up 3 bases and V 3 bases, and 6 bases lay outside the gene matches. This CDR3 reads CASSFKSGSYTGELFF. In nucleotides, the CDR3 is TGTGCCAGCAGCTTCAAAAGCGGGAGCTACACCGGGGAGCTGTTTTTT.

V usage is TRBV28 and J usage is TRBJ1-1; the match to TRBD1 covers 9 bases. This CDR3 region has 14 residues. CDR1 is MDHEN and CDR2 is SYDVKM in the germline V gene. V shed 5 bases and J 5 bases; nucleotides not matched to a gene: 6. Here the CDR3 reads CASSDPGTGTEAFF. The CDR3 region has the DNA TGTGCCAGCAGTGACCCCGGGACAGGGACTGAAGCTTTCTTT.

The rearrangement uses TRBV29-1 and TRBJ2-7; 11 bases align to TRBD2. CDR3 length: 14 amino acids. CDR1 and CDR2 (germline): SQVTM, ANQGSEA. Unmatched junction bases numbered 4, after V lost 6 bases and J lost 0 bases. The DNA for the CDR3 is TGCAGCGTGCTTAGCGGGAGGGCCTCCTACGAGCAGTACTTC. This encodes CSVLSGRASYEQYF.

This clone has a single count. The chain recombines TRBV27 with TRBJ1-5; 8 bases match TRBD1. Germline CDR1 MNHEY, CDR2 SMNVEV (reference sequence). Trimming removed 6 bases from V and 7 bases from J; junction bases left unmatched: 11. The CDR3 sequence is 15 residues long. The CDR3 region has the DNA TGTGCCAGCAGAATGATGGACAGGGCTGGACAGCCCCAGCATTTT. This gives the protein CASRMMDRAGQPQHF.

This CDR3 reads CASSMWLTNEKLFF. CDR3 DNA: TGTGCCAGCAGCATGTGGCTAACTAATGAAAAACTGTTTTTT. V is TRBV5-6 and J is TRBJ1-4; D not certain. The V and J ends lost 4 bases and 1 base respectively, with 8 bases between them. This CDR3 spans 14 amino acids. Per the germline V gene, CDR1 is SGHDT and CDR2 is YYEEEE.

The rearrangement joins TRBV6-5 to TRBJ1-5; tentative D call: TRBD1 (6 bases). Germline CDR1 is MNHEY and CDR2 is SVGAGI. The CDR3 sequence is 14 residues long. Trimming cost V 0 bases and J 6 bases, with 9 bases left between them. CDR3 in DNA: TGTGCCAGCAGTTACTCCCCAGGGGTTCAGCCCCAGCATTTT. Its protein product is CASSYSPGVQPQHF.

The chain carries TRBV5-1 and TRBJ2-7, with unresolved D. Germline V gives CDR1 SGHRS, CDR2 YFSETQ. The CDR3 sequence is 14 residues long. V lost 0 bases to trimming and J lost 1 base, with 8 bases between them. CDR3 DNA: TGCGCCAGCAGCTTGGAAGCCTTATCCTACGAGCAGTACTTC. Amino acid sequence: CASSLEALSYEQYF.

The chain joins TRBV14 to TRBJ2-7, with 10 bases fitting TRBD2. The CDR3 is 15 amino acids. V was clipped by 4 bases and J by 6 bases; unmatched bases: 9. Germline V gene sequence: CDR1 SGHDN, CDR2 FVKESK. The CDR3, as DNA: TGTGCCAGCAGCCTAGTCCTAGCGGGAGAGAGCGAGCAGTACTTC. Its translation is CASSLVLAGESEQYF. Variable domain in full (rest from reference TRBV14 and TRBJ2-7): EAGVTQFPSHSVIEKGQTVTLRCDPISGHDNLYWYRRVMGKEIKFLLHFVKESKQDESGMPNNRFLAERTGGTYSTLKVQPAELEDSGVYFCASSLVLAGESEQYFGPGTRLTVT.

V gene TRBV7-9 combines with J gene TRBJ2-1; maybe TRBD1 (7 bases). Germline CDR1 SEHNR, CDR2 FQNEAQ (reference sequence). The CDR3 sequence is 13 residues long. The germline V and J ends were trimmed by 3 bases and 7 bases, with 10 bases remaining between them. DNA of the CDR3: TGTGCCAGCAGCTTTCAGGGGGGAAATGAGCAGTTCTTC. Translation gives CASSFQGGNEQFF.

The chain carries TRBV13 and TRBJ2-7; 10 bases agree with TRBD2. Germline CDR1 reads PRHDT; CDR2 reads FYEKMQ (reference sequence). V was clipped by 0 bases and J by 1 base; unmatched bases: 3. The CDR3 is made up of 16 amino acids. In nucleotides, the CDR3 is TGTGCCAGCAGCTTAGGTCCTAGCGGGAGTTCCTACGAGCAGTACTTC. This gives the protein CASSLGPSGSSYEQYF.

The chain's CDR3 is CASSPPGRGEGYTF. CDR3 in DNA: TGTGCCAGCAGTCCACCTGGGAGGGGAGAGGGCTACACCTTC. The gene calls are TRBV28 and TRBJ1-2; weak D call: TRBD1 (5 bases). The CDR3 spans 14 residues. Per germline, CDR1 MDHEN and CDR2 SYDVKM. V gave up 5 bases and J gave up 8 bases, with 18 bases separating them.

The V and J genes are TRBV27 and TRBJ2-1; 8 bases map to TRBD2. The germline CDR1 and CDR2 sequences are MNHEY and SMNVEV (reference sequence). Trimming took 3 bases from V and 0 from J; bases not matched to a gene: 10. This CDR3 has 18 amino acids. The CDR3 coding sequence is TGTGCCAGCAGTTTTCCTAAAACTAGCGGCAGCTCCTACAATGAGCAGTTCTTC. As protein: CASSFPKTSGSSYNEQFF.

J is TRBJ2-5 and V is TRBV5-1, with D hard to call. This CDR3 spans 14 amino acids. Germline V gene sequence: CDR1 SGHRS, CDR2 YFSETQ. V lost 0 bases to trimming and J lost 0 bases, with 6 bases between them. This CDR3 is CASSLGRYQETQYF. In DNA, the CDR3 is TGCGCCAGCAGCTTGGGCAGGTACCAAGAGACCCAGTACTTC.

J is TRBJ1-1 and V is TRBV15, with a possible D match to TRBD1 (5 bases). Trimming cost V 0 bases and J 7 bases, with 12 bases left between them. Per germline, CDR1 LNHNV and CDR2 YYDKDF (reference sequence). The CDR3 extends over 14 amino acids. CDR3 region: CATSRDRGLSEAFF. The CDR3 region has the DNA TGTGCCACCAGCAGAGATCGGGGGTTGAGTGAAGCTTTCTTT.

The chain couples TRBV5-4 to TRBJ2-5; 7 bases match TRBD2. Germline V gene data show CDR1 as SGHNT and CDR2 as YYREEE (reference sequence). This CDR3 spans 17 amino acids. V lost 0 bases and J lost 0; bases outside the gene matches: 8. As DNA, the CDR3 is TGTGCCAGCAGCTTGGGGGCCTCTAGCGGAAACCAAGAGACCCAGTACTTC. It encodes CASSLGASSGNQETQYF.

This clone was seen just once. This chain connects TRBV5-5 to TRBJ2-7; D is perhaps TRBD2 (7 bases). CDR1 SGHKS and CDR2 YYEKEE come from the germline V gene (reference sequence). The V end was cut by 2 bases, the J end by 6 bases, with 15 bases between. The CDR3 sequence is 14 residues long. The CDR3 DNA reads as TGTGCCAGCAGCTTCGGGGGGCGCACGTTCGAGCAGTACTTC. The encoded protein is CASSFGGRTFEQYF.

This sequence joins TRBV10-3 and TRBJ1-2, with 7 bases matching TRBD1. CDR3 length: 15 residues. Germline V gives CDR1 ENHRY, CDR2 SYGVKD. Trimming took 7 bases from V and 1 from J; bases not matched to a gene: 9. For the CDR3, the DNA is TGTGCCATCAAAACCGGGACAGAGTTTAACTATGGCTACACCTTC. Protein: CAIKTGTEFNYGYTF.

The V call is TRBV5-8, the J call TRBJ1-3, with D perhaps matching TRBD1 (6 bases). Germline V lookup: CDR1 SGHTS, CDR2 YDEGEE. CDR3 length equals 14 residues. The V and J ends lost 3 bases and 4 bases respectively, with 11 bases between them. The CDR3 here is CASSSGQSGNTIYF. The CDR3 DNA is TGTGCCAGCAGCTCAGGACAGTCGGGAAACACCATATATTTT.

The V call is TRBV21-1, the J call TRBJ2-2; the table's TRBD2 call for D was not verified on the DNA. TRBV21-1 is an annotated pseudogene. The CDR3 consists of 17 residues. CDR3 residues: CASSKEVAESNTGELFF. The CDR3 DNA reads TGTGCCAGCAGCAAAGAAGTTGCGGAGTCGAACACCGGGGAGCTGTTTTTT.

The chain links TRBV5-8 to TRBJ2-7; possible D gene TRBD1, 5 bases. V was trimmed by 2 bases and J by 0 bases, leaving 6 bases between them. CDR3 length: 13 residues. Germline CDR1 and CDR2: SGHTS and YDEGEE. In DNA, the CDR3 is TGTGCCAGCAGCTTCCAGGGCTCCTACGAGCAGTACTTC. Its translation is CASSFQGSYEQYF.

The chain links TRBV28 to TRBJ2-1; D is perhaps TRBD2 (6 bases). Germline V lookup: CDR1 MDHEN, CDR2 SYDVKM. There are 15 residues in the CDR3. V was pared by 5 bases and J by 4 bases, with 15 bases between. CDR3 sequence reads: CASSRYRDFYNEQFF. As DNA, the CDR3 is TGTGCCAGCAGTAGATACCGGGACTTTTACAATGAGCAGTTCTTC.

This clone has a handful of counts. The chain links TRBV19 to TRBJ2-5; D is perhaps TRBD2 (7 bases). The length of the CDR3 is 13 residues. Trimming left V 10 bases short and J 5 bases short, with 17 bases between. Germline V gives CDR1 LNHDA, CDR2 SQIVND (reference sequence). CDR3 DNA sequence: TGTGCCACACTAGCGCGAGGGGGGGAGACCCAGTACTTC. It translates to CATLARGGETQYF.

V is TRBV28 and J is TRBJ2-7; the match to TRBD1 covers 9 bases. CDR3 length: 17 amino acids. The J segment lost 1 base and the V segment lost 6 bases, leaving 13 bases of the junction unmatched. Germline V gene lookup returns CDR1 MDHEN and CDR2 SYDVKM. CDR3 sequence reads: CASSPQSGQGMSYEQYF. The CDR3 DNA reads TGTGCCAGCAGCCCTCAATCGGGACAGGGTATGTCCTACGAGCAGTACTTC.

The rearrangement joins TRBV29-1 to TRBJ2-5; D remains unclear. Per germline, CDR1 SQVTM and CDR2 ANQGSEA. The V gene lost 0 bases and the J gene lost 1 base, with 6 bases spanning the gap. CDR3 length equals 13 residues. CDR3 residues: CSVEEVAQETQYF. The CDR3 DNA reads TGCAGCGTTGAAGAGGTGGCCCAAGAGACCCAGTACTTC.

In DNA form, the CDR3 reads TGTGCCAGCAGCTTAGAGGTCGGGATACTCCCGGGGGGCTACAATGAGCAGTTCTTC. As protein: CASSLEVGILPGGYNEQFF. The chain has TRBV7-2 and TRBJ2-1; 7 bases map to TRBD2. The V gene end was trimmed by 1 base and the J gene end by 3 bases; junction bases not matched to a gene: 15. CDR3 length equals 19 residues. The germline V gene has CDR1 SGHTA and CDR2 FQGNSA.

The CDR3 nucleotides are TGCGCCAGCAGTGAGTCCGGGACAGGGGGATACGAGCAGTACTTC. Translation gives CASSESGTGGYEQYF. This chain uses TRBV10-2 with TRBJ2-7; TRBD1 matches at 11 bases. CDR1 and CDR2 from the germline V gene are WSHSY and SAAADI. The V gene end was trimmed by 0 bases and the J gene end by 4 bases; junction bases not matched to a gene: 2. The CDR3 spans 15 residues.